This TCR beta chain is drawn from a study of regulatory T cells in long-lasting Graves disease. Background on the study: Less than 3 months of antithyroid drugs had been taken by newly diagnosed Graves' patients.

There are a few counts of this clonotype. Library construction for TCR beta used iRepertoire HTBI primers and Arm-PCR of CDR3 regions. TCRdb analysed the multiplex PCR reads with MiXCR anew, one entry per CDR3 protein. The table includes approximately 400,000 distinct CDR3 sequences, approximately 16% detected once. This sample's time point: newly diagnosed GD, antithyroid drugs for less than 3 months. The TCR library was made from RNA that had been extracted from PBMCs in TRIzol. Germline CDR1 SGDLS, CDR2 YYNGEE. V gave up 0 bases and J gave up 5 bases; unmatched junction bases: 4. The CDR3 runs to 16 residues. The same sample was also used in a study of T cells in Graves' hyperthyroidism and ophthalmopathy.

The rearrangement uses TRBV9 and TRBJ2-2, with 10 positions matching TRBD1. The source of this sequence is a woman aged 40 to 50 with Graves disease. The sample was peripheral blood mononuclear cells (PBMCs), taken at new diagnosis, from a patient treated with antithyroid drugs. The CDR3: CASSVGTGGVTGELFF. As DNA, the CDR3 is TGTGCCAGCAGCGTAGGGACAGGGGGGGTTACCGGGGAGCTGTTTTTT.